This T cell receptor (beta chain) is drawn from a study of early stage breast cancer tumors. Germline V gene lookup returns CDR1 SGHAT and CDR2 FQNNGV. Trimming stripped 8 bases from V and 8 bases from J, with 16 bases between. The CDR3 is made up of 13 amino acids. A few counts support this clone. Clones were read by immunoSEQ multiplex PCR, and TCRdb kept only the in-frame ones, dropping some. The repertoire includes fewer than 50,000 clones, about 78% of them detected once, and about 7% sits in the top ten. The chain has TRBV11-2 and TRBJ2-1, with D unclear. Sample: blood. The receptor comes from a person in their fifties or sixties with breast cancer. The CDR3 region is CASQSELWDEQFF. The CDR3 DNA is TGTGCCAGCCAGAGCGAGCTCTGGGATGAGCAGTTCTTC. Using reference TRBV11-2 and TRBJ2-1 for the parts outside the CDR3, the full variable domain is EAGVAQSPRYKIIEKRQSVAFWCNPISGHATLYWYQQILGQGPKLLIQFQNNGVVDDSQLPKDRFSAERLKGVDSTLKIQPAKLEDSAVYLCASQSELWDEQFFGPGTRLTVL.